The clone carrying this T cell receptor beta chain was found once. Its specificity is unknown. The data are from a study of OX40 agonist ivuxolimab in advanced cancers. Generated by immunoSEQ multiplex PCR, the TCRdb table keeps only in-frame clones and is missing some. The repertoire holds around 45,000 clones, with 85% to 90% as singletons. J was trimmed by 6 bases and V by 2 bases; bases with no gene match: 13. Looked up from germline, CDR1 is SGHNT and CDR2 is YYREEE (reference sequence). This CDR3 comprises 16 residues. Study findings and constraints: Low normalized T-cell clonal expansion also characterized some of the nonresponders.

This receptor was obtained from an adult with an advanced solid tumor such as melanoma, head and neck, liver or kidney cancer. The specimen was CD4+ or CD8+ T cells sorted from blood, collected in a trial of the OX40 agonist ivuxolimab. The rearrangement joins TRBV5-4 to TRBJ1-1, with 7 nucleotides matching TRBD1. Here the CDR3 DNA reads TGTGCCAGCAGCTTCTCGGGACAGACGCTTCGGGCTGAAGCTTTCTTT. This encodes CASSFSGQTLRAEAFF. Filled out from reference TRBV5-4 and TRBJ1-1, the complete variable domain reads ETGVTQSPTHLIKTRGQQVTLRCSSQSGHNTVSWYQQALGQGPQFIFQYYREEENGRGNFPPRFSGLQFPNYSSELNVNALELDDSALYLCASSFSGQTLRAEAFFGQGTRLTVV.